This T cell receptor (beta chain) was recovered during a study of Ad26.COV2.S vaccination and SARS-CoV-2 variants. Background on the study: The Ad26.COV2.S arm of the COV1001 trial was where the donor was placed. Each vaccinee took Ad26.COV2.S intramuscularly, once or twice 56 days apart.

The V and J ends lost 7 bases and 7 bases respectively, with 16 bases between them. The length of the CDR3 is 14 residues. Germline V gene sequence: CDR1 SNHLY, CDR2 FYNNEI. Treatment specified: roughly 20 received Ad26.COV2.S at low or high dose, single or two shots; 5 received placebo; per-sample allocation not given. Specimens were obtained on day 63 following the first vaccine or placebo injection. Participants' vaccine, an Ad26 vector, delivered Wuhan-strain SARS-CoV-2 spike. The data were produced by immunoSEQ multiplex PCR, yet TCRdb's version contains in-frame clones alone and is incomplete. This table has about 400,000 clones, roughly nine tenths appearing once.

This chain connects TRBV2 to TRBJ1-4, with a tentative D call TRBD1 (6 bases). Source: peripheral blood, taken in a trial of Ad26.COV2.S vaccine versus placebo. The source is a person aged 18-60 years who received the Ad26.COV2.S COVID-19 vaccine or a placebo. CDR3 bases: TGTGCCAGCATAGGAAGGGGGGCGGGTGAAAAACTGTTTTTT. Translated: CASIGRGAGEKLFF.